This is a list of T cell receptor beta chains from one sample in a study of cytomegalovirus exposure and HLA in healthy donors. Assay: immunoSEQ multiplex PCR; the TCRdb copy retains only in-frame clones and omits some. The sample includes 150,000 to 200,000 clones, around 68% of them seen just once. The sequencing input was PBMCs. The receptors were sampled from a man aged 45-65 years in good health and CMV-seronegative. The CDR3 runs from the conserved cysteine through the conserved F or W. D genes are given only for firm matches. Clone size is given for some rows only: seen once, a few or many times, or a class if the clone is expanded.

V gene	clone size	J gene	D gene	CDR3 DNA	CDR3 protein
TRBV20-1	once	TRBJ2-7	TRBD2	TGCAGTGCTGGACTAGCTCGCGAGCAGTACTTC	CSAGLAREQYF
TRBV5-6	-	TRBJ1-5	-	TGTGCCAGCAGCTTGAGGTCGGGGATAAATCAGCCCCAGCATTTT	CASSLRSGINQPQHF
TRBV4-3	-	TRBJ2-7	-	TGCGCCAGCAGCCAGGACATCTCCTACGAGCAGTACTTC	CASSQDISYEQYF
TRBV18	-	TRBJ2-7	TRBD1	TGTGCCAGCTCACCCGACAGGGACGAGCAGTACTTC	CASSPDRDEQYF
TRBV28	-	TRBJ2-2	-	TGTGCCAGCAGTCGGGGCAGGGAGGACACCGGGGAGCTGTTTTTT	CASSRGREDTGELFF
TRBV5-8	-	TRBJ1-1	-	TGTGCCAGCAGCTTCTTCCCAGGACACGTGAACACTGAAGCTTTCTTT	CASSFFPGHVNTEAFF
TRBV5-4	few	TRBJ2-3	TRBD2	TGTGCCAGCAGCCCGAGGACTAGCGGGGGACTGGATACGCAGTATTTT	CASSPRTSGGLDTQYF
TRBV28	-	TRBJ2-1	TRBD2	TGTGCCAGCAGTAGTCCTAGCGGCCGTACAATGAGGCAGTTCTTC	CASSSPSGRTMRQFF
TRBV4-1	-	TRBJ1-6	-	TGCGCCAGCAGCCAAGAGGGGCAGGGAAGTAATTCACCCCTCCACTTT	CASSQEGQGSNSPLHF
TRBV27	-	TRBJ2-1	TRBD2	TGTGCCAGCAGTCCCCGGACTAGCGGGGGAACCTACAATGAGCAGTTCTTC	CASSPRTSGGTYNEQFF
TRBV4-2	few	TRBJ2-3	TRBD2	TGTGCCAGCAGCCTCCTCACCGGGACTAGCTCCCCAGATACGCAGTATTTT	CASSLLTGTSSPDTQYF
TRBV25-1	few	TRBJ2-3	-	TGTGCCAGCAGTGAAGTGGGGGCGAGCACAGATACGCAGTATTTT	CASSEVGASTDTQYF
TRBV29-1	-	TRBJ2-7	TRBD1	TGCAGCGTTGAAGGGACAGGAGGTGGGGAGCAGTACTTC	CSVEGTGGGEQYF
TRBV5-6	-	TRBJ2-5	-	TGTGCCAGCAGCCTATGGAGGTGGACAGGGAGGGGAGAAGAGACCCAGTACTTC	CASSLWRWTGRGEETQYF
TRBV5-1	-	TRBJ2-7	-	TGCGCCAGCAGCTCAGGGTCTTCTCTCCCAGGCGAGCAGTACTTC	CASSSGSSLPGEQYF
TRBV12-5	-	TRBJ2-1	-	TGTGCTAGTGGTTTGGTATTAGGAGGCCGCAACGGCTACAATGAGCAGTTCTTC	CASGLVLGGRNGYNEQFF
TRBV7-6	-	TRBJ2-3	-	TGTGCCAGCAGCTTAGGGGGGGCAGATACGCAGTATTTT	CASSLGGADTQYF
TRBV18	-	TRBJ2-7	-	TGTGCCAGCTCACCACCGCGGGGACTTACCTACGAGCAGTACTTC	CASSPPRGLTYEQYF
TRBV10-3	-	TRBJ2-5	TRBD2	TGTGCCATCAGTGAGTCACCGGGACTAGCGGGGGGTTTCCAAGAGACCCAGTACTTC	CAISESPGLAGGFQETQYF
TRBV27	-	TRBJ2-1	TRBD2	TGTGCCAGCAGTTTAGCGGGGGGGACTTACAATGAGCAGTTCTTC	CASSLAGGTYNEQFF
TRBV25-1	-	TRBJ2-1	-	TGTGCCAGCAGTGAAATGGTGGGGGCCTCCTACAATGAGCAGTTCTTC	CASSEMVGASYNEQFF
TRBV27	-	TRBJ2-1	TRBD2	TGTGCCAGCAGTTTACGGCTAGCGGGGGGCCACACCTACAATGAGCAGTTCTTC	CASSLRLAGGHTYNEQFF
TRBV2	-	TRBJ2-3	TRBD1	TGTGCCAGCAGCGCCACAGGGGGCAAGACAGATACGCAGTATTTT	CASSATGGKTDTQYF
TRBV27	few	TRBJ1-2	TRBD1	TGTGCCAGCGGAGGTGGACAGGGGGTCTCTAACTATGGCTACACCTTC	CASGGGQGVSNYGYTF
TRBV6-4	-	TRBJ2-7	-	TGTGCCAGCAGTGACGTCGGCGGCTACGAGCAGTACTTC	CASSDVGGYEQYF
TRBV18	few	TRBJ2-3	TRBD2	TGTGCCAGCTCACCCCTTCTAGCGGAAAGCACAGATACGCAGTATTTT	CASSPLLAESTDTQYF
TRBV5-1	-	TRBJ2-3	TRBD1	TGCGCCAGCAGCTTGGAGGGGGCTAGAGATACGCAGTATTTT	CASSLEGARDTQYF
TRBV5-1	few	TRBJ2-5	-	TGCGCCAGCAGCTTGGGCGGTGAAGAGACCCAGTACTTC	CASSLGGEETQYF
TRBV9	-	TRBJ2-5	TRBD1	TGTGCCAGCAGCCTAATTCCGACAGGGGCAAAAGAGCAGTACTTC	CASSLIPTGAKEQYF
TRBV14	-	TRBJ1-1	-	TGTGCCAGCAGCACACAGGGATACACTGAAGCTTTCTTT	CASSTQGYTEAFF
TRBV5-1	-	TRBJ2-2	TRBD1	TGCGCCAGCAGCTTTAAGACAGGGGACACCGGGGAGCTGTTTTTT	CASSFKTGDTGELFF
TRBV19	-	TRBJ1-5	TRBD1	TGTGCTTCCGGCAGGGGGCTTAGCAATCAGCCCCAGCATTTT	CASGRGLSNQPQHF
TRBV29-1	-	TRBJ2-2	-	TGCAGCGTAGGGGTCCCTAGGGGGGAGCTGTTTTTT	CSVGVPRGELFF
TRBV19	-	TRBJ1-1	TRBD1	TGTGCCAGTAGTCCCCCGGGACAGGGACGGATAATGAACACTGAAGCTTTCTTT	CASSPPGQGRIMNTEAFF
TRBV7-3	-	TRBJ1-1	-	TGTGCCAGCAGCTTAAACGGTGTCGGCACTGAAGCTTTCTTT	CASSLNGVGTEAFF
TRBV6-5	once	TRBJ1-5	TRBD1	TGTGCCACCCGCGAGGACAGGGTGAGCAATCAGCCCCAGCATTTT	CATREDRVSNQPQHF
TRBV28	-	TRBJ2-2	-	TGTGCCAGCAGTTTAGGTCAGGGGATCGGGGAGCTGTTTTTT	CASSLGQGIGELFF
TRBV5-1	once	TRBJ1-2	-	TGCGCCAGCAGTTCTGGGGAGCCTTATGGCTACACCTTC	CASSSGEPYGYTF
TRBV6-1	-	TRBJ2-2	-	TGTGCCAGCAGTGAGAGATTCAGGCTGTACACCGGGGAGCTGTTTTTT	CASSERFRLYTGELFF
TRBV10-3	-	TRBJ1-1	-	TGTGCCATCGGGCAGACGAACACTGAAGCTTTCTTT	CAIGQTNTEAFF
TRBV6-1	-	TRBJ1-4	TRBD1	TGTGCCAGCCACCGGGACAGGGGTGAAAAACTGTTTTTT	CASHRDRGEKLFF
TRBV18	-	TRBJ1-1	-	TGTGCCAGCTCCCTGGGCCTCCTGAACACTGAAGCTTTCTTT	CASSLGLLNTEAFF
TRBV6-6	few	TRBJ1-2	-	TGTGCCAGCAGCACCGACAGTGCCTATGGCTACACCTTC	CASSTDSAYGYTF
TRBV9	once	TRBJ1-4	TRBD1	TGTGCCAGCACCCCACAGGGGACTAATGAAAAACTGTTTTTT	CASTPQGTNEKLFF
TRBV18	-	TRBJ2-5	TRBD1	TGTGCCAGCTCAACGGGACAGCAAGAGACCCAGTACTTC	CASSTGQQETQYF
TRBV18	-	TRBJ2-7	-	TGTGCCAGCTCCCCAGGGGGGACGGGCGAGCAGTACTTC	CASSPGGTGEQYF
TRBV15	once	TRBJ2-7	-	TGTGCCACCAGCAGAGGAAAGGACACCGGTCCGTACTTC	CATSRGKDTGPYF
TRBV10-2	few	TRBJ2-2	TRBD2	TGCGCCACCAGGGCTAGCGGGGGTCTAGGGGAGCTGTTTTTT	CATRASGGLGELFF
TRBV5-1	-	TRBJ2-1	TRBD1	TGCGCCAGCAGCTTGGAGGGACAGGGAGGTGAGCAGTTCTTC	CASSLEGQGGEQFF
TRBV5-1	-	TRBJ2-7	-	TGCGCCAGCAGCTTGGAGGGGGCGGGGGAGCAGTACTTC	CASSLEGAGEQYF
TRBV2	-	TRBJ1-2	-	TGTGCCAGCAGTGGGGGGGGGTCCCCCTATGGCTACACCTTC	CASSGGGSPYGYTF
TRBV25-1	-	TRBJ2-5	TRBD2	TGTGCCAGCAGTGTCCTCGGAGCTAGCGGGGAGACCCAGTACTTC	CASSVLGASGETQYF
TRBV5-1	-	TRBJ2-7	-	TGCGCCAGCAGCTTGGCCTCAGGTTTCTCGCCCGAGCAGTACTTC	CASSLASGFSPEQYF